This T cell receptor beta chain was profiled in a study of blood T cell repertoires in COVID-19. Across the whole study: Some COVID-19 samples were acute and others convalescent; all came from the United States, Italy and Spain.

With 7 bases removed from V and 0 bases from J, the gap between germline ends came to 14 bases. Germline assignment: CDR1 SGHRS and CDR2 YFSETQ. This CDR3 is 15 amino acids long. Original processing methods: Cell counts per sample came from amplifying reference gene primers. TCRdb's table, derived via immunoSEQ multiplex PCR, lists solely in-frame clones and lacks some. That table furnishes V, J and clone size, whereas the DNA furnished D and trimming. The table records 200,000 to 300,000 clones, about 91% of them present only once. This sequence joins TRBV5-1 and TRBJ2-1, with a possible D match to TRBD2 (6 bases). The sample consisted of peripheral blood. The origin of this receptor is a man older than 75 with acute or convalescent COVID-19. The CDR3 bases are TGCGCCAGCGGGACTGATGGGAGCTCCTACAATGAGCAGTTCTTC. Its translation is CASGTDGSSYNEQFF. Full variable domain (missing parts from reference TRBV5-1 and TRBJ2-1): KAGVTQTPRYLIKTRGQQVTLSCSPISGHRSVSWYQQTPGQGLQFLFEYFSETQRNKGNFPGRFSGRQFSNSRSEMNVSTLELGDSALYLCASGTDGSSYNEQFFGPGTRLTVL.